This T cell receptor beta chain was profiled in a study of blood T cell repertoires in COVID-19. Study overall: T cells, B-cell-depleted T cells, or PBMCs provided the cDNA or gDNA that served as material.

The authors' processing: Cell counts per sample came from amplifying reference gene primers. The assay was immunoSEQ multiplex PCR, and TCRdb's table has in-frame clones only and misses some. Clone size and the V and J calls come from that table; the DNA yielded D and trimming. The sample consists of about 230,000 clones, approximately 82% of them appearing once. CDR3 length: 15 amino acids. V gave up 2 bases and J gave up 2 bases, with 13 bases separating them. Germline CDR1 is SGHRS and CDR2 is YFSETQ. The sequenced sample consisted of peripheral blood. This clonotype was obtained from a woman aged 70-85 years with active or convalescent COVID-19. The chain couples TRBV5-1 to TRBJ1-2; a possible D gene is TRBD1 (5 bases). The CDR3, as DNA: TGCGCCAGCAGCTTCCAGGGCCTCACGAACTATGGCTACACCTTC. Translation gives CASSFQGLTNYGYTF. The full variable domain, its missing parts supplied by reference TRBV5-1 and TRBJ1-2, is KAGVTQTPRYLIKTRGQQVTLSCSPISGHRSVSWYQQTPGQGLQFLFEYFSETQRNKGNFPGRFSGRQFSNSRSEMNVSTLELGDSALYLCASSFQGLTNYGYTFGSGTRLTVV.